This T cell receptor (beta chain) was captured in a study of blood T cell repertoires in COVID-19. The protocol was immunoSEQ multiplex PCR, while the TCRdb copy is restricted to in-frame clones and leaves out a portion. The sample gives a few hundred thousand clones, approximately 75% of which show up once; about 10% is in the top ten. Participants were aged 18 to 89 years, lived in over 20 US areas, and enrolled virtually. V lost 5 bases and J lost 7; bases outside the gene matches: 9. CDR3 length equals 15 residues. Germline CDR1 and CDR2: SGHDT and YYEEEE. This clonotype originated in a man aged 40-50 years who had recovered from COVID-19. The sequenced sample consisted of PBMCs or T cells enriched from blood (not recorded which). The J gene is TRBJ1-5, the V gene TRBV5-6; TRBD1 matches at 10 bases. As DNA, the CDR3 is TGTGCCAGCAGTTCCGGGACAGGGGCGGGACAGCCCCAGCATTTT. Protein: CASSSGTGAGQPQHF. The complete variable domain, with remaining parts taken from reference TRBV5-6 and TRBJ1-5, reads DAGVTQSPTHLIKTRGQQVTLRCSPKSGHDTVSWYQQALGQGPQFIFQYYEEEERQRGNFPDRFSGHQFPNYSSELNVNALLLGDSALYLCASSSGTGAGQPQHFGDGTRLSIL.